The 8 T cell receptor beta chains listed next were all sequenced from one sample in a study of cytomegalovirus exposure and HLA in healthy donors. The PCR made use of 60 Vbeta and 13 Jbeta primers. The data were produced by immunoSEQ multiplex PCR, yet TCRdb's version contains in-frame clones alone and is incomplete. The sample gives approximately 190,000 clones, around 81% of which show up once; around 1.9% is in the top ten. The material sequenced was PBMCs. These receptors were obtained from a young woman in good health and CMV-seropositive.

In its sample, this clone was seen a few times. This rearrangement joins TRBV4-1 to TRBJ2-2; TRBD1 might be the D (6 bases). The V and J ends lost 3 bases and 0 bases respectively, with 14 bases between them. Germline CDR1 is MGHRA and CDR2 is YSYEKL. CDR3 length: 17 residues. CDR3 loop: CASSQATGTTNTGELFF. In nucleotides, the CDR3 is TGCGCCAGCAGCCAGGCTACCGGGACAACGAACACCGGGGAGCTGTTTTTT.

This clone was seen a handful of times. The chain's CDR3 is CASSQARDLYGYTF. The CDR3 DNA sequence: TGTGCCAGCAGCCAAGCGCGGGATCTATATGGCTACACCTTC. The chain couples TRBV4-2 to TRBJ1-2; no clear D. V gave up 1 base and J gave up 5 bases, with 11 bases separating them. The CDR3 is made up of 14 amino acids. Germline CDR1 reads LGHNA; CDR2 reads YNFKEQ.

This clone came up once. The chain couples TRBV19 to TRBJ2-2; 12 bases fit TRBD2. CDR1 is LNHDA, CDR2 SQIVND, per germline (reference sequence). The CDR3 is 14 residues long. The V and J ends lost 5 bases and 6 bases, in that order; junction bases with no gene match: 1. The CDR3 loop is CASSSSGGAGELFF. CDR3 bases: TGTGCCAGTAGTTCTAGCGGGGGGGCCGGGGAGCTGTTTTTT. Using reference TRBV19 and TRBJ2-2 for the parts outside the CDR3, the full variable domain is DGGITQSPKYLFRKEGQNVTLSCEQNLNHDAMYWYRQDPGQGLRLIYYSQIVNDFQKGDIAEGYSVSREKKESFPLTVTSAQKNPTAFYLCASSSSGGAGELFFGEGSRLTVL.

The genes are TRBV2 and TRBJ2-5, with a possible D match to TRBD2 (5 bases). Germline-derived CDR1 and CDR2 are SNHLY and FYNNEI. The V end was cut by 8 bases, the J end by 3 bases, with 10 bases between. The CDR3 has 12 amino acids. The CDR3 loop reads CASWLGKETQYF. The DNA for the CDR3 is TGTGCCAGCTGGCTCGGGAAAGAGACCCAGTACTTC.

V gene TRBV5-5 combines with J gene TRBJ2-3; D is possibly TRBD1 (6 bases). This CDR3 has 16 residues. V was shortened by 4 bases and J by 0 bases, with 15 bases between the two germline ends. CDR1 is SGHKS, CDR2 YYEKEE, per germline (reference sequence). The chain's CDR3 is CASSVQGGGSTDTQYF. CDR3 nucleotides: TGTGCCAGCAGCGTGCAGGGTGGGGGCAGCACAGATACGCAGTATTTT.

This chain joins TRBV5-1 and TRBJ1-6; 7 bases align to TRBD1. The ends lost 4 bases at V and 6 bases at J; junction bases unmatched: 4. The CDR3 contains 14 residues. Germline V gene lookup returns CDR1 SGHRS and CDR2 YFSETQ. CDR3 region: CASSLTGVNSPLHF. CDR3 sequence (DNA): TGCGCCAGCAGCCTAACAGGGGTTAATTCACCCCTCCACTTT.

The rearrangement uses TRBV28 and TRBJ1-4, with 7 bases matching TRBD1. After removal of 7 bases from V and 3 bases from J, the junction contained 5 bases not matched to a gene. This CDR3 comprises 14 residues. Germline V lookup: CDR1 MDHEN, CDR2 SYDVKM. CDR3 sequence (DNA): TGTGCCAGCACCCCGACAGGGCCTAATGAAAAACTGTTTTTT. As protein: CASTPTGPNEKLFF.

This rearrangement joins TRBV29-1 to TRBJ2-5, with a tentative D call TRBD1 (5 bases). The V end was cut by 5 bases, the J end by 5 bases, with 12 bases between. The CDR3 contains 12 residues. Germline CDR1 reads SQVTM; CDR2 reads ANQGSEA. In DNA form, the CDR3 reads TGCAGCGTTACATCCTCAGGGGAGACCCAGTACTTC. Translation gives CSVTSSGETQYF.